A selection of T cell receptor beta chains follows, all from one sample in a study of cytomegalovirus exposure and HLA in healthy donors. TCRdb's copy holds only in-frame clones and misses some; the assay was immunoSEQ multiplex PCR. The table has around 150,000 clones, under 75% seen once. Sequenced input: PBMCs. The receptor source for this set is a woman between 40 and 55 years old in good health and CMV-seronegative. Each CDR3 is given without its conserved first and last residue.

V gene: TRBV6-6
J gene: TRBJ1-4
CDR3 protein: ASRSGYEKLF

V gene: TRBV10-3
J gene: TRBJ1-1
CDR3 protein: AIRGTVNTEAF

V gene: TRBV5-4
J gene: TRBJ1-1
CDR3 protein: ASSLAGNTEAF

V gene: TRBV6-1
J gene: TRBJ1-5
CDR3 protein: ASWEGQPQH

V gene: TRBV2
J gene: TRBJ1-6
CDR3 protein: ASRPGQSNSPLH

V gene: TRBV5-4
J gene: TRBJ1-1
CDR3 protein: ASSPDSGPTEAF

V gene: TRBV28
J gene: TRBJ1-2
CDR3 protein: AGNLLRNYGYT

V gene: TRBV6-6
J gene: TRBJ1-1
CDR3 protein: ASSSPRRGLNTEAF

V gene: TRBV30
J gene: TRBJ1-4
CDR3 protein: AWSARRPGITNEKLF

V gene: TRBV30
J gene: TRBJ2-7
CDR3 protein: AWGGAYEQY

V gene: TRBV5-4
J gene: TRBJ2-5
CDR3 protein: ASMRRGQGGFETQY

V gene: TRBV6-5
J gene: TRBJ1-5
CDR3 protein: ASSPLGVQPQH

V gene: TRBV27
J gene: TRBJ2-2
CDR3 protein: ASSFRGLAGELF

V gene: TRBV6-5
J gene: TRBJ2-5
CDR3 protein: ASSYDGETQY

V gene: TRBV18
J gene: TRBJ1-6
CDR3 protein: ASSPGRNNSPLH

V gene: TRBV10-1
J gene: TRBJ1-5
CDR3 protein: ASSESGQPQH

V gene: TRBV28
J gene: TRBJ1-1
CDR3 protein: ASSLRTVAKAF

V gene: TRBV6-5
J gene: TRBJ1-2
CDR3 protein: ASRQRQGYGYT

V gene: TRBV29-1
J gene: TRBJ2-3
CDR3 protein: SVAGSTDTQY

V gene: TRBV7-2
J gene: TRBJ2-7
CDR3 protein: ASSLGPSYEQY

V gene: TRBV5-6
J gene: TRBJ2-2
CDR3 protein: ASSQMGQGVTGELF

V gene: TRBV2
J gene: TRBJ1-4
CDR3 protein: ASLRATNEKLF

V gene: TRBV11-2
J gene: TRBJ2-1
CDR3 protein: ASSLGAGGNKNNEQF

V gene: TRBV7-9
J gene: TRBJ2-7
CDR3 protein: ASSSYDDYEQY

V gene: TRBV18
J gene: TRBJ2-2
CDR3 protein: ASFFDRNTGELF

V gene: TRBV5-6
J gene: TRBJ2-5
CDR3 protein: ASSPPPGLMETQY

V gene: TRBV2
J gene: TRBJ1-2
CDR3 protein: ASSEEPFNYGYT

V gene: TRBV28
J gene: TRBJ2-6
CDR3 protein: ASSSDRGPGANVLT

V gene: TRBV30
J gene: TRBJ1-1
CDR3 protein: AWGQDSPSMAF

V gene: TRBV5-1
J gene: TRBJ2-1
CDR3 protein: ASSPRVAGGSNNEQF

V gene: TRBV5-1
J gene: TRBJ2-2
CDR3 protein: ASSLYRATDGRELF

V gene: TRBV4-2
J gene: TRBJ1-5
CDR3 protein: ASSQVEGPQH

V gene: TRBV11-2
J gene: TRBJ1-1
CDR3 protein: ASSARQGSSPNTEAF

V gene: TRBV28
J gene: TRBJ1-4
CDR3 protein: ASLDDRGNEKLF

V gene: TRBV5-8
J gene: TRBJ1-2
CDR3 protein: ASSPREGPDYGYT

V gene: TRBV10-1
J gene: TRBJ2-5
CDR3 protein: ASSESGAGGYLETQY

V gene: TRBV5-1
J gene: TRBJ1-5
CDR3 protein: ASSPNSEAGQPQH

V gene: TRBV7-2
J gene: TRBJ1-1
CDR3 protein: ASSPTRGPVNTEAF

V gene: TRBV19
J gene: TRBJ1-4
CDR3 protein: ASSTRIWEKLF

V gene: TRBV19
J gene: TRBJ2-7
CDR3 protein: ASSTRQGSYEQY

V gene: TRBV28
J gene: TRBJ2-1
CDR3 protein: ASSLIRRTGHEQF

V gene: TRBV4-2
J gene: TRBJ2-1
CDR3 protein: ASSQGGQVYNEQF

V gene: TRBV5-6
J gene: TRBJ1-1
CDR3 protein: ASTLGGGRYTEAF

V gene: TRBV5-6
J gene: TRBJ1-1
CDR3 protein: ASSLWGARGGSTEAF

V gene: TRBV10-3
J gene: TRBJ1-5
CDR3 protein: AISPHGQVGNQPQH

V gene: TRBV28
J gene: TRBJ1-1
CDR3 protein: ASSISTWTEAF

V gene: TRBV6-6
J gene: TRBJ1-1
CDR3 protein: ASSSPGQGWTEAF

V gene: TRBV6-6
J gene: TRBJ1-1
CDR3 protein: ASSPLWGKNTEAF

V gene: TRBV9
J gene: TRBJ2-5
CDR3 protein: ASSVAVAGRQETQY

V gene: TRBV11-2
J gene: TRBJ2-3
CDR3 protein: ASSSGGASTDTQY

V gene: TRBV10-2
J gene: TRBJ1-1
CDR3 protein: ASLAGRGTEAF

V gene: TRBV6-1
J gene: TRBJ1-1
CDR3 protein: ASSELSRNTEAF

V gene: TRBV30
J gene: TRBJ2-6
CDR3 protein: AWSRLRGSGANVLT